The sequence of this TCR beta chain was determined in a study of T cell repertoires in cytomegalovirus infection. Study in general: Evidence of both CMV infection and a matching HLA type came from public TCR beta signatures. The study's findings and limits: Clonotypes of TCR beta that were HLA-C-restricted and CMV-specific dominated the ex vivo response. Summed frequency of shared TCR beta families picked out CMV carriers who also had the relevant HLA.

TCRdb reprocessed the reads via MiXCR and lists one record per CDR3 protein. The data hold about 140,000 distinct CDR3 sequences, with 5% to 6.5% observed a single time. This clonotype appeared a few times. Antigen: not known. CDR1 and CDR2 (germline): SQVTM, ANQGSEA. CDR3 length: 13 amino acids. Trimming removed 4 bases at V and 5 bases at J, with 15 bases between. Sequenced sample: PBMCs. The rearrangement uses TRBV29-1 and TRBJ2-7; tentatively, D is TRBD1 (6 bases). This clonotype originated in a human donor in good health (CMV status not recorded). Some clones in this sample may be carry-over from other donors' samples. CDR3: CSVAEVTGNEQYF. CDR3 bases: TGCAGCGTTGCGGAAGTGACAGGCAACGAGCAGTACTTC.